The 13 T cell receptor beta chains given below trace back to one sample, sequenced in a study of OX40 agonist ivuxolimab in advanced cancers. Sequencing used immunoSEQ multiplex PCR; TCRdb keeps in-frame clones, though not all of them. Found here are 40,000 to 45,000 clones, 90% to 95% of them singletons; the top ten hold about 30%. Sequencing used CD4+ or CD8+ T cells sorted from blood, obtained in a trial of the OX40 agonist ivuxolimab. The receptors were sampled from an adult with an advanced solid tumor such as melanoma, head and neck, liver or kidney cancer.

The chain has TRBV7-3 and TRBJ1-1; D not resolved. CDR3 length: 9 amino acids. The V end was cut by 1 base, the J end by 9 bases, with 0 bases between. Per germline, CDR1 SGHTA and CDR2 FQGTGA. The CDR3 coding sequence is TGTGCCAGCAGCTTAAAAGCTTTCTTT. It is translated as CASSLKAFF.

The rearrangement uses TRBV7-6 and TRBJ1-4; no clear D gene. Germline values: CDR1 SGHVS, CDR2 FNYEAQ. The CDR3 length is 15 residues. The V end was cut by 5 bases, the J end by 7 bases, with 17 bases between. This CDR3 reads CASSLRAGEGEKLFF. CDR3 coding DNA: TGTGCCAGCAGCCTACGGGCCGGAGAAGGTGAAAAACTGTTTTTT.

The count of this clone is one. The V call is TRBV30, the J call TRBJ2-2, with a tentative D call TRBD1 (6 bases). Trimming shortened V by 5 bases and J by 2 bases, and 21 bases separated the two germline ends. Germline lookup yields CDR1 GTSNPN and CDR2 SVGIG (reference sequence). This CDR3 is built from 17 residues. The CDR3 spells CAWRPLGWTANTGELFF. The CDR3 DNA follows: TGTGCCTGGCGCCCCCTCGGGTGGACAGCTAACACCGGGGAGCTGTTTTTT. Complete variable domain (other parts from reference TRBV30 and TRBJ2-2): SQTIHQWPATLVQPVGSPLSLECTVEGTSNPNLYWYRQAAGRGLQLLFYSVGIGQISSEVPQNLSASRPQDRQFILSSKKLLLSDSGFYLCAWRPLGWTANTGELFFGEGSRLTVL.

The V call is TRBV6-5, the J call TRBJ2-3; D could derive from TRBD1 or TRBD2 (6 bases each). Germline V gives CDR1 MNHEY, CDR2 SVGAGI. The CDR3 covers 14 residues. Trimming left V 4 bases short and J 1 base short, with 9 bases between. CDR3 amino acids: CASSFRGRTDTQYF. The CDR3 region has the DNA TGTGCCAGCAGTTTCCGGGGGCGCACAGATACGCAGTATTTT.

The chain carries TRBV29-1 and TRBJ1-5; 7 nucleotides align to TRBD1. Per the germline V gene, CDR1 is SQVTM and CDR2 is ANQGSEA. The trim removed 4 bases at V and 1 base at J, leaving 4 bases unmatched. This CDR3 is 14 amino acids long. This CDR3 reads CSVAGGESNQPQHF. CDR3 nucleotide sequence: TGCAGCGTTGCAGGGGGGGAGAGCAATCAGCCCCAGCATTTT.

The chain is built from TRBV29-1 and TRBJ2-5; D may be TRBD2 (5 bases). The V end lost 7 bases, the J end lost 1 base, and 13 bases lay between the germline ends. This CDR3 spans 13 amino acids. The germline CDR1 and CDR2 sequences are SQVTM and ANQGSEA. In DNA, the CDR3 is TGCAGCGCAGAGGGTATCTTCCAAGAGACCCAGTACTTC. As protein: CSAEGIFQETQYF.

On this clone itself: Other DNA sequences within the sample encode an identical CDR3. This rearrangement joins TRBV27 to TRBJ2-5; D call uncertain. CDR3 length: 13 residues. V was pared by 2 bases and J by 2 bases, with 6 bases between. Germline values: CDR1 MNHEY, CDR2 SMNVEV (reference sequence). The CDR3 loop is CASSLGLQETQYF. Written as DNA, the CDR3 is TGTGCCAGCAGTTTAGGGCTACAAGAGACCCAGTACTTC.

The V gene is TRBV5-6, the J gene TRBJ2-7, with a possible D match to TRBD1 (5 bases). The CDR3 totals 13 residues. Germline CDR1 SGHDT, CDR2 YYEEEE. The germline V and J ends were trimmed by 0 bases and 4 bases, with 8 bases remaining between them. Here the CDR3 reads CASSLVAGYEQYF. The CDR3 DNA is TGTGCCAGCAGCTTGGTGGCAGGGTACGAGCAGTACTTC.

The chain recombines TRBV4-3 with TRBJ2-1; the match to TRBD1 covers 7 bases. CDR3 size: 15 residues. Germline lookup yields CDR1 LGHNA and CDR2 YSLEER. With 4 bases clipped from V and 5 bases from J, the junction kept 8 bases outside the gene matches. The CDR3 sequence is CASSRAGQVNNEQFF. CDR3 in DNA: TGCGCCAGCAGCCGGGCTGGACAGGTGAACAATGAGCAGTTCTTC.

The chain joins TRBV6-6 to TRBJ2-5; D unresolved. CDR1 and CDR2 from the germline V gene are MNHNY and SVGAGI (reference sequence). This CDR3 has 13 amino acids. V was clipped by 4 bases and J by 1 base, with 7 bases between them. The CDR3 reads CASSFSVQETQYF. The DNA for the CDR3 is TGTGCCAGCAGTTTCTCGGTCCAAGAGACCCAGTACTTC.

This clone was seen just once. The chain is built from TRBV7-6 and TRBJ2-7; D is undetermined. This CDR3 region has 12 residues. Trimming shortened V by 2 bases and J by 5 bases, and 7 bases separated the two germline ends. Germline V gene sequence: CDR1 SGHVS, CDR2 FNYEAQ. The CDR3: CASSLSGNEQYF. The CDR3 nucleotides read TGTGCCAGCAGCTTATCTGGGAACGAGCAGTACTTC.

The chain combines TRBV15 with TRBJ2-3; 13 bases are a match to TRBD2. The CDR3 is 17 amino acids. The germline V gene has CDR1 LNHNV and CDR2 YYDKDF (reference sequence). With V trimmed by 3 bases and J by 4 bases, 7 bases remained unmatched. In DNA form, the CDR3 reads TGTGCCACCAGCAGGGAACTAGCGGGAGGGTCTTCAGATACGCAGTATTTT. Residues: CATSRELAGGSSDTQYF.

The chain joins TRBV11-2 to TRBJ2-7; 14 bases map to TRBD2. The V gene's germline CDR1 is SGHAT and CDR2 FQNNGV. The ends lost 5 bases at V and 4 bases at J; junction bases unmatched: 7. The CDR3 contains 16 residues. CDR3 protein: CASSPGTSGSSYEQYF. The CDR3 DNA reads as TGTGCCAGCAGCCCCGGGACTAGCGGGAGTAGTTACGAGCAGTACTTC. The full variable domain, its missing parts supplied by reference TRBV11-2 and TRBJ2-7, is EAGVAQSPRYKIIEKRQSVAFWCNPISGHATLYWYQQILGQGPKLLIQFQNNGVVDDSQLPKDRFSAERLKGVDSTLKIQPAKLEDSAVYLCASSPGTSGSSYEQYFGPGTRLTVT.